Listed here are 8 T cell receptor beta chains from one sample, sequenced in a study of technical replicates of blood from a few donors. The protocol was immunoSEQ multiplex PCR, while the TCRdb copy is restricted to in-frame clones and leaves out a portion. The data show 80,000 or so clones, roughly 92% seen once. The sample consisted of T cells isolated from PBMCs. The receptors stem from a human donor in good health.

The CDR3 protein is CAWNPGAGDYGYTF. CDR3 DNA sequence: TGTGCCTGGAACCCAGGGGCTGGAGACTATGGCTACACCTTC. V usage is TRBV30 and J usage is TRBJ1-2; the D gene is possibly TRBD1 (6 bases). From germline, CDR1 is GTSNPN and CDR2 SVGIG (reference sequence). The CDR3 is made up of 14 amino acids. The V and J ends lost 4 bases and 3 bases respectively, with 15 bases between them.

The rearrangement links TRBV7-3 to TRBJ2-1; 7 bases align to TRBD1. The CDR3 totals 16 residues. Losses at the gene ends were 4 bases for V and 5 bases for J; bases not matched to a gene: 11. The germline CDR1 and CDR2 sequences are SGHTA and FQGTGA. This CDR3 is CASSSNPGTDNNEQFF. DNA for the CDR3: TGTGCCAGCAGCTCCAACCCCGGGACAGACAACAATGAGCAGTTCTTC.

The chain carries TRBV5-1 and TRBJ2-3; 8 bases agree with TRBD2. Germline CDR1 SGHRS, CDR2 YFSETQ. This CDR3 region has 15 residues. V dropped 2 bases and J dropped 3; count of bases not matched to a gene: 5. The DNA of the CDR3 is TGCGCCAGCAGCTTCAAGCGGGAGAGGACAGATACGCAGTATTTT. The encoded protein is CASSFKRERTDTQYF.

V usage is TRBV7-2 and J usage is TRBJ1-4; TRBD1 is a possible D gene (6 bases). Germline-derived CDR1 and CDR2 are SGHTA and FQGNSA. CDR3 length: 17 amino acids. The germline V and J ends were trimmed by 1 base and 0 bases, with 12 bases remaining between them. The CDR3 spells CASSLDGDTTTNEKLFF. CDR3 coding DNA: TGTGCCAGCAGCTTAGATGGGGACACCACAACTAATGAAAAACTGTTTTTT.

This clone has only one observation. The V call is TRBV7-7, the J call TRBJ2-7; 10 nucleotides match TRBD1. CDR1 and CDR2 from the germline V gene are SSHAT and FNYEAQ (reference sequence). The V segment lost 5 bases and the J segment 7 bases; nucleotides outside the gene matches: 14. The CDR3 is 16 amino acids. CDR3: CASSPKPGQGVSEQYF. DNA for the CDR3: TGTGCCAGCAGCCCCAAGCCCGGACAGGGGGTTAGTGAGCAGTACTTC.

The chain joins TRBV11-2 to TRBJ2-5; 16 nucleotides match TRBD2. This CDR3 contains 17 residues. V trimming: 5 bases; J trimming: 7 bases; junction bases outside the gene matches: 10. Germline V lookup: CDR1 SGHAT, CDR2 FQNNGV. The CDR3 here is CASSPVAGTSGRVTQYF. DNA of the CDR3: TGTGCCAGCAGCCCTGTCGCAGGGACTAGCGGGAGGGTGACCCAGTACTTC. The complete variable domain, with remaining parts taken from reference TRBV11-2 and TRBJ2-5, reads EAGVAQSPRYKIIEKRQSVAFWCNPISGHATLYWYQQILGQGPKLLIQFQNNGVVDDSQLPKDRFSAERLKGVDSTLKIQPAKLEDSAVYLCASSPVAGTSGRVTQYFGPGTRLLVL.

The V gene is TRBV6-5, the J gene TRBJ2-1; TRBD1 agrees at 7 bases. After removal of 8 bases from V and 5 bases from J, the junction contained 6 bases not matched to a gene. The CDR3 contains 13 residues. Per the germline V gene, CDR1 is MNHEY and CDR2 is SVGAGI. CDR3 coding DNA: TGTGCCAGCTGCCGGGACAGTGACAATGAGCAGTTCTTC. This gives the protein CASCRDSDNEQFF.

The V gene is TRBV6-5, the J gene TRBJ1-2; D perhaps matches TRBD1 (6 bases). Trimming pared 6 bases from V and 2 bases from J, leaving 13 bases between. Per the germline V gene, CDR1 is MNHEY and CDR2 is SVGAGI. This CDR3 region has 14 residues. CDR3 sequence: CASSRMTGNYGYTF. Written as DNA, the CDR3 is TGTGCCAGCAGCCGCATGACAGGAAACTATGGCTACACCTTC.